The rows below give T cell receptor beta chains drawn from one sample of a study of shared clonotypes between healthy human individuals. The protocol was immunoSEQ multiplex PCR, while the TCRdb copy is restricted to in-frame clones and leaves out a portion. Of just over 2,000,000 clones in the sample, roughly 94% were seen once. Source material: naive CD8+ T cells sorted from blood. The source of these receptors is a young man in good health. Both conserved end residues are part of each CDR3. Each record gives: CDR3 DNA, CDR3 protein, D gene, J gene, clone size, V gene. A D gene is named only where the DNA matches it firmly. Only part of the rows carry a size: once, few, many, or a class if the clone is expanded.

CDR3nt: TGTGCCAGCAGTGAAGAGGACAGGGGCGAGACCCAGTACTTC
CDR3aa: CASSEEDRGETQYF
d_gene: TRBD1
j_gene: TRBJ2-5
abundance: NA
v_gene: TRBV25-1

CDR3nt: TGCGCCAGCAGCCCCGACAGGGCGAATGAGCAGTTCTTC
CDR3aa: CASSPDRANEQFF
d_gene: TRBD1
j_gene: TRBJ2-1
abundance: NA
v_gene: TRBV5-1

CDR3nt: TGTGCCAGCAGCCCTATATCCCTTCGCTACGAGCAGTACTTC
CDR3aa: CASSPISLRYEQYF
d_gene: NA
j_gene: TRBJ2-7
abundance: NA
v_gene: TRBV5-6

CDR3nt: TGCGCCAGCAGCTCGCCGGGACTAGAGTCCGGGGAGCTGTTTTTT
CDR3aa: CASSSPGLESGELFF
d_gene: TRBD2
j_gene: TRBJ2-2
abundance: NA
v_gene: TRBV5-1

CDR3nt: TGCGCCAGCAGCTTGTGGGGGGACGCAGATACGCAGTATTTT
CDR3aa: CASSLWGDADTQYF
d_gene: NA
j_gene: TRBJ2-3
abundance: NA
v_gene: TRBV5-1

CDR3nt: TGTGCCTGGTACCACGGGACGGCCTATGGCTACACCTTC
CDR3aa: CAWYHGTAYGYTF
d_gene: NA
j_gene: TRBJ1-2
abundance: NA
v_gene: TRBV30

CDR3nt: TGCGCCAGCAGCCTCCCCGATAAGGGGGCTGGGGCCAACGTCCTGACTTTC
CDR3aa: CASSLPDKGAGANVLTF
d_gene: NA
j_gene: TRBJ2-6
abundance: NA
v_gene: TRBV5-1

CDR3nt: TGTGCCAGCAGCTTACAGACAGGAGTTAATGAAAAACTGTTTTTT
CDR3aa: CASSLQTGVNEKLFF
d_gene: NA
j_gene: TRBJ1-4
abundance: NA
v_gene: TRBV7-9

CDR3nt: TGTGCCAGCAGTTTGAAGGCTGGGTACACAGATACGCAGTATTTT
CDR3aa: CASSLKAGYTDTQYF
d_gene: NA
j_gene: TRBJ2-3
abundance: NA
v_gene: TRBV27

CDR3nt: TGTGCCATCAGTGACATAAACGTGGGACTAGCGGGGGCCGACTACGAGCAGTACTTC
CDR3aa: CAISDINVGLAGADYEQYF
d_gene: TRBD2
j_gene: TRBJ2-7
abundance: NA
v_gene: TRBV10-3

CDR3nt: TGCAGCGTTGAGGGCGGGTCGGGGAACACTGAAGCTTTCTTT
CDR3aa: CSVEGGSGNTEAFF
d_gene: NA
j_gene: TRBJ1-1
abundance: NA
v_gene: TRBV29-1

CDR3nt: TGTGCCAGCAGCGACTCCCTAAAAGCGGAACCATTGATTAGCACAGATACGCAGTATTTT
CDR3aa: CASSDSLKAEPLISTDTQYF
d_gene: NA
j_gene: TRBJ2-3
abundance: once
v_gene: TRBV9

CDR3nt: TGTGCCAGCAGTTCTGACATTATTACTGAAGCTTTCTTT
CDR3aa: CASSSDIITEAFF
d_gene: NA
j_gene: TRBJ1-1
abundance: NA
v_gene: TRBV27